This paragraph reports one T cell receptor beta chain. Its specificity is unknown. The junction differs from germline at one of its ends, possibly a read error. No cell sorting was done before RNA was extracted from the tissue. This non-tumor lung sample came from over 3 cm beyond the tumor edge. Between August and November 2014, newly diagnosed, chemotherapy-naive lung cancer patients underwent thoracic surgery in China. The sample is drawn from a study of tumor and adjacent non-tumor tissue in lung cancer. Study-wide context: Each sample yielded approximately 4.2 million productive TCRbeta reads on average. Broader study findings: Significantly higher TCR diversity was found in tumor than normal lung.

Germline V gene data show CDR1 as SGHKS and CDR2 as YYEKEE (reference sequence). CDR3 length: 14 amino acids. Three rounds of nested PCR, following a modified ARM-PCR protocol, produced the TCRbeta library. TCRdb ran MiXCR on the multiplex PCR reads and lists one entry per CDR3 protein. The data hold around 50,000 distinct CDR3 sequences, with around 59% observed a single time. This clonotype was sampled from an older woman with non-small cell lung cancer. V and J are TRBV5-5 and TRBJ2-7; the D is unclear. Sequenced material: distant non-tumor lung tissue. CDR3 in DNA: TGTGCCAACAGCTTGAGGTACGGGCCTTACGGGCAGTACTTC. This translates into CANSLRYGPYGQYF.